The 31 T cell receptor beta chains reported below all come from one sample, sequenced in a study of T cell responses to AZD1222 COVID-19 vaccine. Assay: immunoSEQ multiplex PCR; the TCRdb copy retains only in-frame clones and omits some. The sample has 90,000 to 150,000 clones; roughly 90% are singletons. Sequencing was performed on peripheral blood, taken on day 0 of AZD1222 vaccination. The receptors stem from an adult in good health.

The rearrangement uses TRBV10-3 and TRBJ2-7; D is perhaps TRBD1 (6 bases). This CDR3 has 13 amino acids. Trimming stripped 6 bases from V and 0 bases from J, with 9 bases between. Per germline, CDR1 ENHRY and CDR2 SYGVKD. The CDR3: CAISLDSSYEQYF. The CDR3 DNA is TGTGCCATCAGCTTGGACAGCTCCTACGAGCAGTACTTC.

The rearrangement links TRBV10-3 to TRBJ1-3; 7 bases are a match to TRBD1. Looked up from germline, CDR1 is ENHRY and CDR2 is SYGVKD. After removal of 3 bases from V and 3 bases from J, the junction contained 8 bases not matched to a gene. The length of the CDR3 is 16 residues. The CDR3 protein is CAISDPTGADGNTIYF. Written as DNA, the CDR3 is TGTGCCATCAGTGACCCAACAGGGGCAGATGGAAACACCATATATTTT.

The rearrangement joins TRBV19 to TRBJ1-5; D perhaps matches TRBD1 (5 bases). The V and J ends lost 0 bases and 8 bases respectively, with 17 bases between them. This CDR3 has 16 amino acids. The germline gives CDR1 LNHDA, CDR2 SQIVND (reference sequence). CDR3 protein: CASSIERAGQGEPQHF. The CDR3 nucleotides are TGTGCCAGTAGTATAGAAAGGGCAGGGCAAGGGGAGCCCCAGCATTTT.

CDR3 amino acids: CASSLGASGEPGDTQYF. CDR3 sequence (DNA): TGTGCCAGCAGCTTAGGAGCTAGCGGGGAGCCTGGAGATACGCAGTATTTT. The chain combines TRBV7-9 with TRBJ2-3; 9 bases line up with TRBD2. CDR1 and CDR2 from the germline V gene are SEHNR and FQNEAQ (reference sequence). The CDR3 sequence is 17 residues long. The V segment lost 1 base and the J segment 5 bases; nucleotides outside the gene matches: 10.

The chain combines TRBV2 with TRBJ2-1; D gene unclear. Trimming took 4 bases from V and 0 from J, leaving 16 bases between them. The CDR3 consists of 17 residues. CDR1 and CDR2 (germline): SNHLY, FYNNEI. CDR3 DNA sequence: TGTGCCAGCAGTGTCCTGTCCCAATTGAGCTCCTACAATGAGCAGTTCTTC. It specifies CASSVLSQLSSYNEQFF.

Only one count was recorded for this clone. The chain recombines TRBV20-1 with TRBJ2-2; no clear D. CDR1 and CDR2 (germline): DFQATT, SNEGSKA (reference sequence). Trimming pared 4 bases from V and 7 bases from J, leaving 7 bases between. The CDR3 consists of 11 residues. The CDR3 is CSAKIGGELFF. CDR3 nucleotides: TGCAGTGCTAAGATAGGCGGGGAGCTGTTTTTT.

V and J are TRBV7-9 and TRBJ2-7; tentative D call: TRBD1 (6 bases). CDR1 and CDR2 from the germline V gene are SEHNR and FQNEAQ (reference sequence). The V end lost 2 bases, the J end lost 6 bases, and 8 bases lay between the germline ends. CDR3 length: 12 residues. CDR3 sequence: CASSLWGLEQYF. CDR3 sequence (DNA): TGTGCCAGCAGCTTATGGGGGCTCGAGCAGTACTTC. Together with reference TRBV7-9 and TRBJ2-7, the CDR3 gives the full variable domain: DTGVSQNPRHKITKRGQNVTFRCDPISEHNRLYWYRQTLGQGPEFLTYFQNEAQLEKSRLLSDRFSAERPKGSFSTLEIQRTEQGDSAMYLCASSLWGLEQYFGPGTRLTVT.

This chain connects TRBV28 to TRBJ2-7, with D tentatively TRBD1 (5 bases). Trimming cost V 2 bases and J 3 bases, with 11 bases left between them. The CDR3 is 14 amino acids. Germline V lookup: CDR1 MDHEN, CDR2 SYDVKM. CDR3: CASSLAGFYYEQYF. The CDR3 bases are TGTGCCAGCAGTTTAGCAGGGTTCTACTACGAGCAGTACTTC.

This sequence joins TRBV28 and TRBJ2-5; D is unclear. Germline CDR1 MDHEN, CDR2 SYDVKM. The CDR3 has 13 residues. Trimming shortened V by 2 bases and J by 1 base, and 5 bases separated the two germline ends. The DNA for the CDR3 is TGTGCCAGCAGTTTACCGGTCCAAGAGACCCAGTACTTC. Protein product: CASSLPVQETQYF.

The CDR3 DNA reads as TGCGCCAGCAGCCCGGGGGGGGAGCAGTACTTC. This translates into CASSPGGEQYF. V is TRBV5-1 and J is TRBJ2-7; 8 bases align to TRBD2. V shed 4 bases and J 7 bases; nucleotides not matched to a gene: 1. Germline V gives CDR1 SGHRS, CDR2 YFSETQ. CDR3 size: 11 residues.

This clone was detected once. This chain joins TRBV30 and TRBJ1-2; TRBD1 might be the D (6 bases). The CDR3 is made up of 14 amino acids. Between the trimmed V and J ends, which lost 2 bases and 7 bases, there was a span of 17 bases. Germline V lookup: CDR1 GTSNPN, CDR2 SVGIG (reference sequence). DNA for the CDR3: TGTGCCTGGAGTACTCAACAGGGTTTGAGTGGCTACACCTTC. Residues: CAWSTQQGLSGYTF.

This rearrangement joins TRBV5-8 to TRBJ1-4; 8 nucleotides line up with TRBD1. The CDR3 has 14 amino acids. V gave up 4 bases and J gave up 8 bases; unmatched junction bases: 7. CDR1 is SGHTS and CDR2 is YDEGEE in the germline V gene. The CDR3 DNA is TGTGCCAGCAGCCGGACAGGGTCTGGGGAAAAACTGTTTTTT. Translation gives CASSRTGSGEKLFF. Using reference TRBV5-8 and TRBJ1-4 for the parts outside the CDR3, the full variable domain is EAGVTQSPTHLIKTRGQQATLRCSPISGHTSVYWYQQALGLGLQFLLWYDEGEERNRGNFPPRFSGRQFPNYSSELNVNALELEDSALYLCASSRTGSGEKLFFGSGTQLSVL.

The rearrangement links TRBV7-6 to TRBJ2-5, with a possible D match to TRBD2 (8 bases). The CDR3 totals 16 residues. CDR1 and CDR2 (germline): SGHVS, FNYEAQ. V was clipped by 6 bases and J by 5 bases, with 22 bases between them. The CDR3 sequence: CASSQGGVAGRETQYF. DNA for the CDR3: TGTGCCAGCAGTCAGGGGGGAGTAGCGGGAAGGGAGACCCAGTACTTC.

This chain uses TRBV27 with TRBJ1-4; D unclear. V lost 3 bases and J lost 3, with 2 bases in between. Per germline, CDR1 MNHEY and CDR2 SMNVEV (reference sequence). The CDR3 consists of 12 residues. Here the CDR3 DNA reads TGTGCCAGCAGTTTCCCTAATGAAAAACTGTTTTTT. This gives the protein CASSFPNEKLFF.

J is TRBJ2-2 and V is TRBV27; the D is unclear. Per the germline V gene, CDR1 is MNHEY and CDR2 is SMNVEV (reference sequence). This CDR3 contains 17 residues. Deletions cut 5 bases from V and 7 bases from J, with 23 bases between. CDR3 amino acids: CASSPNVCVLLVGELFF. The CDR3 DNA follows: TGTGCCAGCAGTCCCAACGTATGTGTCTTGCTGGTCGGGGAGCTGTTTTTT.

The chain combines TRBV9 with TRBJ1-5; D gene uncertain. The CDR3 contains 14 residues. Germline values: CDR1 SGDLS, CDR2 YYNGEE. V lost 0 bases and J lost 1, with 5 bases in between. CDR3 sequence reads: CASSVAGSNQPQHF. CDR3 bases: TGTGCCAGCAGCGTAGCTGGAAGCAATCAGCCCCAGCATTTT. Complete variable domain (other parts from reference TRBV9 and TRBJ1-5): DSGVTQTPKHLITATGQRVTLRCSPRSGDLSVYWYQQSLDQGLQFLIQYYNGEERAKGNILERFSAQQFPDLHSELNLSSLELGDSALYFCASSVAGSNQPQHFGDGTRLSIL.

V and J are TRBV14 and TRBJ2-3, with unresolved D. The germline gives CDR1 SGHDN, CDR2 FVKESK. The CDR3 is made up of 16 amino acids. The germline V and J ends were trimmed by 1 base and 0 bases, with 11 bases remaining between them. The CDR3 reads CASSQVTFISTDTQYF. CDR3 DNA sequence: TGTGCCAGCAGCCAAGTGACTTTTATAAGCACAGATACGCAGTATTTT.

This sequence joins TRBV28 and TRBJ2-7, with 12 bases that match TRBD2. V lost 6 bases and J lost 3; bases outside the gene matches: 9. The CDR3 is made up of 16 amino acids. Germline CDR1 and CDR2: MDHEN and SYDVKM. CDR3 region: CASRPRLAGALYEQYF. The CDR3 DNA reads TGTGCCAGCAGACCCAGACTAGCGGGGGCCCTCTACGAGCAGTACTTC.

The chain employs TRBV10-3 and TRBJ1-3; possibly TRBD1 for D (6 bases). Trimming cost V 7 bases and J 14 bases, with 21 bases left between them. CDR1 is ENHRY and CDR2 is SYGVKD in the germline V gene. The CDR3 is 13 residues long. CDR3 region: CAIKDGRRGHLYF. The DNA for the CDR3 is TGTGCCATCAAGGACGGTCGACGGGGACACCTATATTTT.

The genes are TRBV3-1 (or the pseudogene TRBV3-2) and TRBJ2-7, with D perhaps matching TRBD1 or TRBD2 (5 bases each). The CDR3 runs 12 residues. Trimming took 5 bases from V and 6 from J, leaving 11 bases between them. CDR1 and CDR2 from the germline V gene are LGHDT and YNNKEL (reference sequence). CDR3 protein: CASSTGTGEQYF. The CDR3 DNA reads as TGTGCCAGCAGCACCGGGACGGGCGAGCAGTACTTC.

CDR3 amino acids: CASSQPSSVYEQYF. The DNA for the CDR3 is TGCGCCAGCAGCCAACCTTCTAGCGTCTACGAGCAGTACTTC. The chain employs TRBV5-1 and TRBJ2-7, with a tentative D call TRBD2 (6 bases). Germline CDR1 reads SGHRS; CDR2 reads YFSETQ. The CDR3 covers 14 residues. Trimming left V 4 bases short and J 3 bases short, with 14 bases between.

The V and J genes are TRBV18 and TRBJ2-5; 11 bases align to TRBD2. CDR3 length: 16 residues. Trimming took 2 bases from V and 2 from J; bases not matched to a gene: 4. The germline V gene encodes CDR1 KGHSH and CDR2 LQKENI. CDR3 DNA sequence: TGTGCCAGCTCACCATATACTAGCGGGGGTCAAGAGACCCAGTACTTC. Translation gives CASSPYTSGGQETQYF.

The rearrangement uses TRBV30 and TRBJ2-4; TRBD1 matches at 7 bases. The CDR3 extends over 16 amino acids. V lost 0 bases, J lost 0 bases, and 5 bases stayed unmatched. From germline, CDR1 is GTSNPN and CDR2 SVGIG (reference sequence). CDR3 DNA sequence: TGTGCCTGGAGTGTCGGAACAGGGGTAGCCAAAAACATTCAGTACTTC. It specifies CAWSVGTGVAKNIQYF.

V usage is TRBV19 and J usage is TRBJ1-1; no definite D call. The CDR3 runs 14 residues. Germline values: CDR1 LNHDA, CDR2 SQIVND (reference sequence). The V end was cut by 3 bases, the J end by 3 bases, with 11 bases between. The CDR3 region is CASSIGRRDTEAFF. Here the CDR3 DNA reads TGTGCCAGTAGTATCGGGCGTCGGGACACTGAAGCTTTCTTT.

This rearrangement joins TRBV18 to TRBJ1-3; no firm D call. Looked up from germline, CDR1 is KGHSH and CDR2 is LQKENI. This CDR3 region has 16 residues. V lost 2 bases to trimming and J lost 4 bases, with 15 bases between them. CDR3 DNA: TGTGCCAGCTCACCATTCGACATATCTCTGGGAAACACCATATATTTT. Its protein is CASSPFDISLGNTIYF.

This chain joins TRBV6-5 and TRBJ1-5; no reliable D call. Trimming removed 6 bases at V and 0 bases at J, with 9 bases between. CDR3 size: 14 residues. Germline lookup yields CDR1 MNHEY and CDR2 SVGAGI. The CDR3 reads CASRAEYSNQPQHF. Here the CDR3 DNA reads TGTGCCAGCAGGGCGGAGTATAGCAATCAGCCCCAGCATTTT.

This chain uses TRBV14 with TRBJ1-1; D remains ambiguous. Germline V gene data show CDR1 as SGHDN and CDR2 as FVKESK. CDR3 length: 14 amino acids. The ends were cut back, 4 bases at V and 2 bases at J, with 11 bases in the middle. CDR3 in amino acids: CASSLDLINTEAFF. The CDR3 DNA reads as TGTGCCAGCAGCCTAGACCTTATCAACACTGAAGCTTTCTTT.

This chain joins TRBV3-1 (or the pseudogene TRBV3-2) and TRBJ2-7; D unclear. Germline CDR1 and CDR2: LGHDT and YNNKEL (reference sequence). V lost 6 bases to trimming and J lost 3 bases, with 18 bases between them. The CDR3 is 15 amino acids. The CDR3 DNA reads TGTGCCAGCAGTGATCCGGCACCTCCCCACTACGAGCAGTACTTC. Translating it yields CASSDPAPPHYEQYF.

The table lists this clone with a count of one. The chain is built from TRBV6-1 and TRBJ1-5, with D perhaps TRBD1 (5 bases). This CDR3 contains 16 residues. Germline lookup yields CDR1 MNHNS and CDR2 SASEGT. The V and J ends lost 1 base and 4 bases respectively, with 14 bases between them. This CDR3 is CASSEGGILGNQPQHF. Here the CDR3 DNA reads TGTGCCAGCAGTGAAGGGGGGATACTGGGGAATCAGCCCCAGCATTTT.

This clone is termed medium-sized (0.01 to 0.1%). Other DNA sequences in the same sample also yield this CDR3. V usage is TRBV5-5 and J usage is TRBJ2-6; D call uncertain. This CDR3 is built from 15 residues. Trimming removed 0 bases at V and 0 bases at J, with 4 bases between. From germline, CDR1 is SGHKS and CDR2 YYEKEE (reference sequence). DNA of the CDR3: TGTGCCAGCAGCTTGGGTGGCTCTGGGGCCAACGTCCTGACTTTC. This gives the protein CASSLGGSGANVLTF. Full variable domain (remainder filled in from reference TRBV5-5 and TRBJ2-6): DAGVTQSPTHLIKTRGQQVTLRCSPISGHKSVSWYQQVLGQGPQFIFQYYEKEERGRGNFPDRFSARQFPNYSSELNVNALLLGDSALYLCASSLGGSGANVLTFGAGSRLTVL.

The chain uses TRBV5-1 and TRBJ2-7; TRBD2 might be the D (5 bases). Germline V lookup: CDR1 SGHRS, CDR2 YFSETQ. CDR3 size: 16 residues. Trimming removed 0 bases from V and 4 bases from J, with 17 bases in between. The DNA of the CDR3 is TGCGCCAGCAGCTTGGGCGGGTCCGCCTATGAGTACGAGCAGTACTTC. This encodes CASSLGGSAYEYEQYF.